The 7 T cell receptor beta chains below come from one sample, sequenced in a study of blood T cell repertoires in COVID-19. Some clones are missing from TCRdb's copy, which holds only in-frame ones; the method was immunoSEQ multiplex PCR. The sample has about 81,000 clones, 70% to 90% seen once; the top ten hold approximately 5%. Sequencing used peripheral blood. The receptor source for this set is a woman older than 75 with acute or convalescent COVID-19.

This chain joins TRBV25-1 and TRBJ1-1; 7 nucleotides line up with TRBD1. This CDR3 is 15 amino acids long. CDR1 MGHDK and CDR2 SYGVNS come from the germline V gene. V shed 3 bases and J 0 bases; nucleotides not matched to a gene: 4. The CDR3 loop is CASSEMTGMNTEAFF. The CDR3 DNA sequence: TGTGCCAGCAGTGAGATGACAGGGATGAACACTGAAGCTTTCTTT.

The chain couples TRBV11-2 to TRBJ2-7, with a weak D call TRBD2 (5 bases). This CDR3 comprises 13 residues. Deletions cut 6 bases from V and 2 bases from J, with 11 bases between. CDR1 and CDR2 from the germline V gene are SGHAT and FQNNGV. This CDR3 is CASSSSGAYEQYF. The CDR3 region has the DNA TGTGCCAGCAGTTCGAGCGGAGCCTACGAGCAGTACTTC.

This clone was picked up one time. This chain joins TRBV30 and TRBJ1-2; TRBD1 might be the D (5 bases). The V end was cut by 3 bases, the J end by 7 bases, with 15 bases between. The germline gives CDR1 GTSNPN, CDR2 SVGIG (reference sequence). The CDR3 sequence is 13 residues long. CDR3 DNA sequence: TGTGCCTGGAGAGGAGGAGGGGCCGGTGGCTACACCTTC. It is translated as CAWRGGGAGGYTF.

This clone has a single count. The V gene is TRBV30, the J gene TRBJ2-2; 7 nucleotides line up with TRBD1. The ends lost 3 bases at V and 6 bases at J; junction bases unmatched: 4. The CDR3 sequence is 13 residues long. The germline CDR1 and CDR2 sequences are GTSNPN and SVGIG (reference sequence). The CDR3 nucleotides are TGTGCCTGGAGGGTACAGGGGCCCGGGGAGCTGTTTTTT. Translated, it gives CAWRVQGPGELFF.

The genes are TRBV2 and TRBJ2-2, with 13 bases aligning to TRBD2. Germline lookup yields CDR1 SNHLY and CDR2 FYNNEI. This CDR3 contains 15 residues. V lost 4 bases, J lost 6 bases, and 2 bases stayed unmatched. The CDR3 protein is CASSGTSGGAGELFF. The CDR3 region has the DNA TGTGCCAGCAGTGGTACTAGCGGGGGGGCCGGGGAGCTGTTTTTT.

The chain has TRBV5-4 and TRBJ2-2; D unresolved. CDR3 length: 15 amino acids. Looked up from germline, CDR1 is SGHNT and CDR2 is YYREEE (reference sequence). V gave up 5 bases and J gave up 0 bases, with 11 bases separating them. This chain's CDR3 is CASRAGLANTGELFF. The CDR3 DNA is TGTGCCAGCAGAGCTGGGCTGGCGAACACCGGGGAGCTGTTTTTT.

This clone came up a few times. CDR3 protein: CASSQDRGSGGARDTQYF. DNA for the CDR3: TGCGCCAGCAGCCAAGATAGGGGTAGCGGGGGGGCGAGAGATACGCAGTATTTT. The gene calls are TRBV4-3 and TRBJ2-3; 11 bases match TRBD2. V shed 0 bases, J shed 5 bases, and the junction held 10 bases outside the gene matches. Germline V gene sequence: CDR1 LGHNA, CDR2 YSLEER. This CDR3 has 18 residues.